The sequence of this TCR beta chain was determined in a study of T-cell memory formation after mild COVID-19. Turning to the study itself: The TCR clusters were mostly specific to one donor. Overall study findings and caveats: Clones that contracted clustered mainly in CM and EM if CD4+ and in EMRA if CD8+. Memory cells collected pre-infection included some clones that later responded, suggesting cross-reactive memory joined. Second-wave clones that peaked on day 37 lacked confirmed SARS-CoV-2 specificity.

This clonotype was seen more than once but under ten times. Its target is unknown. CDR1 is LGHNA, CDR2 YNFKEQ, per germline. The CDR3 runs 16 residues. J was trimmed by 1 base and V by 4 bases; bases with no gene match: 8. TCRdb ran MiXCR on the 5' RACE reads and lists one entry per CDR3 protein. The repertoire holds around 200,000 distinct CDR3 sequences, with around 16% as singletons. Sequencing input: PBMCs or a T cell subset sorted from them (not recorded which). This TCR came from an adult woman who had mild COVID-19 (a few samples of this study predate the infection). Cell type and time point are not known. V and J are TRBV4-2 and TRBJ2-7; TRBD1 matches 9 bases. The CDR3 loop reads CASSLLGDRASYEQYF. In DNA form, the CDR3 reads TGTGCCAGCAGCCTATTGGGGGACAGGGCATCCTACGAGCAGTACTTC.